These 25 T cell receptor beta chains were sequenced from one sample in a study of T cells in Graves' hyperthyroidism and ophthalmopathy. Researchers amplified the TCR beta CDR3 regions from RNA transcripts. In the first-round RT-PCR of the TCR CDR3, the HTBI primer set was used. TCRdb itself ran the multiplex PCR reads through MiXCR, one entry per CDR3 protein. This table holds roughly 500,000 distinct CDR3 sequences, 40% to 50% found once. The sequencing input was peripheral blood or thyroid tissue (not recorded which). All receptors derive from an adult woman with Graves' disease, either hyperthyroidism or ophthalmopathy (not recorded which).

The rearrangement links TRBV28 to TRBJ1-2; D ambiguous. CDR1 is MDHEN, CDR2 SYDVKM, per germline. This CDR3 region has 13 residues. With 8 bases removed from V and 7 bases from J, the gap between germline ends came to 17 bases. CDR3 protein: CASHYLGRLGYTF. The CDR3 bases are TGTGCCAGCCACTACCTAGGACGGCTTGGCTACACCTTC.

This clonotype appeared many times. This rearrangement joins TRBV10-2 to TRBJ2-7; D gene uncertain. The CDR3 consists of 11 residues. Germline loops: CDR1 WSHSY, CDR2 SAAADI. The germline V and J ends were trimmed by 6 bases and 9 bases, with 12 bases remaining between them. DNA of the CDR3: TGCGCCAGCAGCCACTCCGGCTGGCAGTACTTC. It translates to CASSHSGWQYF.

This clonotype has just one count. V and J are TRBV2 and TRBJ1-2; TRBD1 matches at 8 bases. The trim removed 9 bases at V and 12 bases at J, leaving 18 bases unmatched. The CDR3 contains 14 residues. Germline CDR1 SNHLY, CDR2 FYNNEI. The CDR3 coding sequence is TGTGCCAGACAGGGGGTCGCCGGCAGGGAAGGAAACACCTTC. Amino acids: CARQGVAGREGNTF.

The chain couples TRBV10-3 to TRBJ2-7; 7 nucleotides align to TRBD2. Trimming removed 1 base from V and 5 bases from J; junction bases left unmatched: 8. From germline, CDR1 is ENHRY and CDR2 SYGVKD. This CDR3 region has 15 residues. The CDR3 bases are TGTGCCATCAGTGAGTGGCTAGCGGTGGGAAACGAGCAGTACTTC. Translating gives CAISEWLAVGNEQYF.

The chain joins TRBV2 to TRBJ1-6; D gene unclear. The germline V and J ends were trimmed by 8 bases and 0 bases, with 14 bases remaining between them. The CDR3 loop spans 16 amino acids. From germline, CDR1 is SNHLY and CDR2 FYNNEI. This chain's CDR3 is CASFPLFGSYNSPLHF. The CDR3 bases are TGTGCCAGCTTCCCCTTGTTCGGCTCCTATAATTCACCCCTCCACTTT.

As regards this clonotype: A much larger clone differs from this one at a single base, so this may be a read error. The chain links TRBV10-3 to TRBJ2-2; 7 positions match TRBD1. CDR1 is ENHRY, CDR2 SYGVKD, per germline. This CDR3 region has 14 residues. CDR3 in amino acids: CAIKGQQNAGELFF. The CDR3 nucleotides are TGTGCCATTAAGGGACAGCAGAACGCCGGGGAGCTGTTTTTT.

This clonotype was detected ten times or more. The V call is TRBV28, the J call TRBJ1-2; D is undetermined. Germline V lookup: CDR1 MDHEN, CDR2 SYDVKM. This CDR3 spans 12 amino acids. V dropped 6 bases and J dropped 4 bases, with 9 bases sitting between them. CDR3 amino acids: CASRTPPYGYTF. CDR3 DNA: TGTGCCAGCAGGACTCCACCCTATGGCTACACCTTC.

This clonotype came up many times. The chain links TRBV2 to TRBJ1-2; D might be TRBD1 (5 bases). The CDR3 has 12 residues. Germline CDR1 SNHLY, CDR2 FYNNEI. Trimming shortened V by 6 bases and J by 0 bases, and 5 bases separated the two germline ends. Written as DNA, the CDR3 is TGTGCCAGCAGGGGGGCTAACTATGGCTACACCTTC. Residues: CASRGANYGYTF.

This chain links TRBV14 with TRBJ2-5; D uncertain. The J call is in doubt because the DNA end fits TRBJ2-1 better. The CDR3 sequence is 15 residues long. CDR1 is SGHDN, CDR2 FVKESK, per germline. CDR3 loop: CASSQGVPLPNEQFF. The CDR3 DNA is TGTGCCAGCAGCCAAGGGGTCCCCTTACCCAATGAGCAGTTCTTC.

Only a few counts were recorded for this clonotype. This chain links TRBV29-1 with TRBJ1-2; D not certain. Trimming left V 4 bases short and J 4 bases short, with 10 bases between. The germline gives CDR1 SQVTM, CDR2 ANQGSEA. The CDR3 sequence is 12 residues long. The CDR3 DNA sequence: TGCAGCGTTGTCTCGTCCATCTATGGCTACACCTTC. This encodes CSVVSSIYGYTF. Looking up the rest from reference TRBV29-1 and TRBJ1-2 gives the full variable domain: SAVISQKPSRDICQRGTSLTIQCQVDSQVTMMFWYRQQPGQSLTLIATANQGSEATYESGFVIDKFPISRPNLTFSTLTVSNMSPEDSSIYLCSVVSSIYGYTFGSGTRLTVV.

This clonotype was found many times. This sequence joins TRBV11-2 and TRBJ2-5; 7 bases map to TRBD1. The CDR3 consists of 14 residues. After removal of 4 bases from V and 1 base from J, the junction contained 3 bases not matched to a gene. Germline CDR1 reads SGHAT; CDR2 reads FQNNGV. The CDR3 sequence is CASSSTGVQETQYF. The CDR3 DNA follows: TGTGCCAGCAGCTCCACAGGGGTCCAAGAGACCCAGTACTTC.

The chain is built from TRBV20-1 and TRBJ2-5; tentative D call: TRBD2 (5 bases). The CDR3 runs to 15 residues. CDR1 is DFQATT and CDR2 is SNEGSKA in the germline V gene (reference sequence). Trimming removed 6 bases at V and 2 bases at J, with 19 bases between. This CDR3 is CSASEVGGLQETQYF. CDR3 sequence (DNA): TGCAGTGCCAGCGAAGTCGGAGGACTGCAAGAGACCCAGTACTTC.

The CDR3 loop is CSAGGGGSPLHF. CDR3 nucleotide sequence: TGCAGTGCCGGTGGGGGAGGTTCACCCCTCCACTTT. The chain uses TRBV20-1 and TRBJ1-6; D may be TRBD1 (5 bases). V was clipped by 6 bases and J by 9 bases, with 12 bases between them. Germline assignment: CDR1 DFQATT and CDR2 SNEGSKA (reference sequence). CDR3 length equals 12 residues.

This clonotype was recorded at least ten times. The gene calls are TRBV4-3 and TRBJ1-5; a possible D gene is TRBD1 (5 bases). The V and J ends lost 0 bases and 7 bases respectively, with 13 bases between them. The germline V gene encodes CDR1 LGHNA and CDR2 YSLEER. The CDR3 totals 15 residues. This chain's CDR3 is CASSQDLGGRQPQHF. The CDR3 bases are TGCGCCAGCAGCCAAGATCTGGGGGGGAGGCAGCCCCAGCATTTT.

The CDR3 sequence: CASSLTGFDTQYF. The CDR3 nucleotides are TGTGCCAGCAGCCTTACGGGTTTCGATACGCAGTATTTT. J is TRBJ2-3 and V is TRBV7-9; unclear D gene. The CDR3 is 13 residues long. Trimming pared 5 bases from V and 6 bases from J, leaving 12 bases between. CDR1 is SEHNR, CDR2 FQNEAQ, per germline (reference sequence). The full variable domain, with the rest looked up from reference TRBV7-9 and TRBJ2-3, is DTGVSQNPRHKITKRGQNVTFRCDPISEHNRLYWYRQTLGQGPEFLTYFQNEAQLEKSRLLSDRFSAERPKGSFSTLEIQRTEQGDSAMYLCASSLTGFDTQYFGPGTRLTVL.

In its sample, this clonotype was seen a few times. The chain carries TRBV15 and TRBJ1-5; D is ambiguous. V shed 6 bases and J shed 4 bases, with 16 bases lying between them. Per the germline V gene, CDR1 is LNHNV and CDR2 is YYDKDF (reference sequence). The CDR3 covers 15 residues. The CDR3 reads CATSRRIVANQPQHF. The CDR3, as DNA: TGTGCCACCAGTCGCAGGATAGTAGCAAATCAGCCCCAGCATTTT.

J is TRBJ1-1 and V is TRBV10-3; D is possibly TRBD1 (6 bases). This CDR3 has 16 residues. V lost 3 bases, J lost 0 bases, and 14 bases lay in between. The germline V gene has CDR1 ENHRY and CDR2 SYGVKD. DNA for the CDR3: TGTGCCATCAGTGATCCGGGGAGGGGGGTGAACACTGAAGCTTTCTTT. Protein: CAISDPGRGVNTEAFF.

This clonotype was observed many times. The chain joins TRBV6-1 to TRBJ1-3, with TRBD1 matching over 8 bases. The trim removed 8 bases at V and 0 bases at J, leaving 6 bases unmatched. Germline values: CDR1 MNHNS, CDR2 SASEGT. The CDR3 is made up of 15 amino acids. CDR3 loop: CASEPDRVSGNTIYF. In DNA form, the CDR3 reads TGTGCCAGCGAGCCGGACAGGGTCTCTGGAAACACCATATATTTT.

The gene calls are TRBV11-1 and TRBJ2-7; 9 bases are shared with TRBD1. The V gene's germline CDR1 is SGHAT and CDR2 FQDESV (reference sequence). Trimming took 4 bases from V and 2 from J; bases not matched to a gene: 6. The CDR3 loop spans 15 amino acids. The CDR3 region is CASSSTGGSPYEQYF. CDR3 DNA: TGTGCCAGCAGCTCGACAGGGGGTTCCCCCTACGAGCAGTACTTC.

This clonotype showed up many times. This CDR3 reads CASSFHWENQPQHF. The CDR3 DNA sequence: TGTGCCAGCAGCTTCCACTGGGAGAATCAGCCCCAGCATTTT. This chain joins TRBV7-2 and TRBJ1-5; D not certain. The CDR3 runs 14 residues. With 3 bases removed from V and 4 bases from J, the gap between germline ends came to 10 bases. CDR1 and CDR2 from the germline V gene are SGHTA and FQGNSA.

The chain combines TRBV10-3 with TRBJ1-2; D is uncertain. The CDR3 runs 13 residues. The V end lost 0 bases, the J end lost 12 bases, and 14 bases lay between the germline ends. The germline gives CDR1 ENHRY, CDR2 SYGVKD. CDR3 loop: CAISESRSTGNTF. CDR3 bases: TGTGCCATCAGTGAGTCGAGATCAACTGGAAACACCTTC.

This clonotype has a single count. One junction end does not reproduce the germline sequence, and a read error may be involved. The chain uses TRBV2 and TRBJ1-1; 7 bases align to TRBD1. This CDR3 spans 14 amino acids. CDR1 and CDR2 (germline): SNHLY, FYNNEI. CDR3 in DNA: TGTGCCTGCAGTTACGTTGGGGACAGAGGGGGTGCTTTCTTT. It specifies CACSYVGDRGGAFF.

This clonotype has a count of ten or more. This clone may be a read error of a much larger clone one base away. The chain is built from TRBV10-1 and TRBJ1-6; D remains unclear. The CDR3 covers 13 residues. Germline lookup yields CDR1 WNHNN and CDR2 SYGVQD (reference sequence). CDR3 DNA sequence: TGCGCCGGCAGTCAAGGGTTTTCTTCACCCCTCCACTTT. It specifies CAGSQGFSSPLHF.

This chain connects TRBV25-1 to TRBJ1-2; a possible D gene is TRBD1 (6 bases). V lost 4 bases and J 2 bases, leaving 17 bases between the germline ends. The germline V gene encodes CDR1 MGHDK and CDR2 SYGVNS. The CDR3 runs to 16 residues. CDR3 in DNA: TGTGCCAGCAGTGCTAGAGATCTCGACAGGAACTATGGCTACACCTTC. Amino acids: CASSARDLDRNYGYTF.

The chain uses TRBV5-4 and TRBJ2-7, with D possibly being TRBD2 (6 bases). CDR1 and CDR2 (germline): SGHNT, YYREEE (reference sequence). V lost 4 bases and J lost 3, with 14 bases in between. CDR3 size: 14 residues. The CDR3 DNA follows: TGTGCCAGCAGCGGAAGCGGAGGGTACTACGAGCAGTACTTC. Residues: CASSGSGGYYEQYF.